This TCR beta chain is drawn from a study of blood T cell repertoires in COVID-19. Study-level information: T cells, B-cell-depleted T cells, or PBMCs supplied cDNA or gDNA.

Trimming pared 7 bases from V and 7 bases from J, leaving 13 bases between. CDR1 is SGHTA, CDR2 FQGNSA, per germline. CDR3 length: 13 residues. Seattle patient enrollment occurred during active infection, with longitudinal follow-up thereafter. Original data processing: Quantification of nucleated cells was approximated via reference gene primer amplification. Only in-frame clones appear in the TCRdb table, and some are missing; sequencing was by immunoSEQ multiplex PCR. From that table come the V and J calls and clone size; the DNA was used to work out D and trimming. The table lists just over 300,000 clones, roughly 90% of them singletons.

The sequence was collected from a young woman with COVID-19, enrolled during active disease. J is TRBJ1-4 and V is TRBV7-2; TRBD1 is a possible D gene (5 bases). The sequenced material came from peripheral blood. The CDR3: CASKGGAGEKLFF. CDR3 bases: TGTGCCAGCAAGGGCGGGGCGGGTGAAAAACTGTTTTTT.